This T cell receptor (beta chain) originates from a study of neurological immune-mediated disorders. Study results and caveats: HTLV-1-associated myelopathy had the most TCR clonal expansion, while multiple sclerosis had the least, a level that fell below healthy controls.

As for time point: longitudinal time-point 3. Volunteers from a blood bank in Maryland, USA, made up the healthy controls. This clonotype has a count of ten or more. Its antigen is as yet unknown. 5'RACE generated cDNA with 10-nucleotide random UMIs. TCRdb used MiXCR to reprocess the 5' RACE reads, holding one entry per CDR3 protein. The sample holds about 45,000 distinct CDR3 sequences, approximately 12% seen once. V lost 4 bases to trimming and J lost 3 bases, with 10 bases between them. There are 13 residues in the CDR3. Germline V gene sequence: CDR1 SGHRS, CDR2 YFSETQ. The origin of this receptor is a man between 25 and 39 years old in good health. The chain is built from TRBV5-1 and TRBJ2-5; D uncertain. The sequenced sample was PBMCs. The CDR3 loop is CASSPLAKETQYF. In DNA form, the CDR3 reads TGCGCCAGCAGCCCCCTCGCAAAAGAGACCCAGTACTTC.